This T cell receptor (beta chain) was captured by sequencing in a study of OX40 agonist ivuxolimab in advanced cancers. This CDR3 comprises 13 residues. Trimming left V 2 bases short and J 0 bases short, with 3 bases between. Germline CDR1 reads MNHEY; CDR2 reads SVGAGI. Sequencing used immunoSEQ multiplex PCR; TCRdb keeps in-frame clones, though not all of them. The table shows fewer than 40,000 clones, with approximately 80% occurring only once. The sequenced sample was CD4+ or CD8+ T cells sorted from blood, obtained in a trial of the OX40 agonist ivuxolimab. V and J are TRBV6-5 and TRBJ2-3; D unresolved. This sequence originates from an adult with an advanced solid tumor such as melanoma, head and neck, liver or kidney cancer. The CDR3 nucleotides read TGTGCCAGCAGTTACCCCAGCACAGATACGCAGTATTTT. Its protein product is CASSYPSTDTQYF.